These 25 T cell receptor beta chains came from one sample sequenced in a study of immune evolution from preneoplasia to lung adenocarcinoma. Libraries were prepared by immunoSEQ multiplex PCR; TCRdb keeps only in-frame clonotypes and omits some of them. Of under 10,000 clones listed, roughly 79% are singletons. The sequenced material came from FFPE adjacent normal lung tissue. The receptor source for this set is a person between 55 and 80 years old with lung adenocarcinoma.

This rearrangement joins TRBV18 to TRBJ1-2; 9 bases map to TRBD1. Germline CDR1 reads KGHSH; CDR2 reads LQKENI. This CDR3 region has 14 residues. With V trimmed by 3 bases and J by 7 bases, 6 bases remained unmatched. CDR3 loop: CASSPGQGLSGYTF. CDR3 DNA sequence: TGTGCCAGCTCACCGGGACAGGGATTGAGTGGCTACACCTTC.

The V and J genes are TRBV7-9 and TRBJ1-5, with a weak D call TRBD1 (5 bases). Germline V gene lookup returns CDR1 SEHNR and CDR2 FQNEAQ (reference sequence). V was clipped by 0 bases and J by 2 bases, with 11 bases between them. There are 16 residues in the CDR3. The CDR3 sequence is CASSLAMTVGNQPQHF. The CDR3 DNA is TGTGCCAGCAGCTTAGCAATGACAGTCGGCAATCAGCCCCAGCATTTT. The full variable domain, rest sourced from reference TRBV7-9 and TRBJ1-5, is DTGVSQNPRHKITKRGQNVTFRCDPISEHNRLYWYRQTLGQGPEFLTYFQNEAQLEKSRLLSDRFSAERPKGSFSTLEIQRTEQGDSAMYLCASSLAMTVGNQPQHFGDGTRLSIL.

The genes are TRBV27 and TRBJ1-1; 12 bases agree with TRBD1. Unmatched junction bases numbered 7, after V lost 8 bases and J lost 3 bases. The V gene's germline CDR1 is MNHEY and CDR2 SMNVEV (reference sequence). The CDR3 contains 15 residues. The CDR3 region is CASFKGDRGHTEAFF. CDR3 coding DNA: TGTGCCAGCTTCAAAGGGGACAGGGGGCACACTGAAGCTTTCTTT.

The genes are TRBV19 and TRBJ2-3; TRBD2 matches 7 bases. The germline gives CDR1 LNHDA, CDR2 SQIVND (reference sequence). V lost 4 bases and J lost 0; bases outside the gene matches: 1. The CDR3 length is 14 residues. In DNA form, the CDR3 reads TGTGCCAGTAGTAGCGGGAGAAGCACAGATACGCAGTATTTT. Translated: CASSSGRSTDTQYF.

This chain connects TRBV19 to TRBJ2-7; 8 bases line up with TRBD1. Germline CDR1 reads LNHDA; CDR2 reads SQIVND (reference sequence). The CDR3 has 14 residues. V trimming: 5 bases; J trimming: 2 bases; junction bases outside the gene matches: 5. CDR3 sequence (DNA): TGTGCCAGTAGTGCGGGGACAGGACCCTACGAGCAGTACTTC. Amino acid sequence: CASSAGTGPYEQYF.

The chain employs TRBV11-2 and TRBJ2-7; D not certain. The CDR3 runs to 13 residues. The ends were cut back, 0 bases at V and 6 bases at J, with 9 bases in the middle. Germline V CDR1 and CDR2: SGHAT, FQNNGV. The CDR3 here is CASSLEGPIEQYF. CDR3 bases: TGTGCCAGCAGCTTAGAGGGTCCTATCGAGCAGTACTTC.

The CDR3 coding sequence is TGTGCCACCAGCCCTCGACAGGGCGGCAATCAGCCCCAGCATTTT. It yields the protein CATSPRQGGNQPQHF. The V and J genes are TRBV15 and TRBJ1-5, with 7 positions matching TRBD1. J was trimmed by 2 bases and V by 5 bases; bases with no gene match: 6. Germline CDR1 is LNHNV and CDR2 is YYDKDF (reference sequence). CDR3 length equals 15 residues.

The rearrangement uses TRBV7-6 and TRBJ2-1; D is unclear. Germline V gene data show CDR1 as SGHVS and CDR2 as FNYEAQ. V was cut by 0 bases and J by 5 bases, with 11 bases left in between. This CDR3 region has 15 residues. Here the CDR3 reads CASSLAPLAHNEQFF. CDR3 nucleotide sequence: TGTGCCAGCAGCTTAGCGCCACTTGCCCACAATGAGCAGTTCTTC.

The CDR3 DNA sequence: TGCGCCAGCGGGGGGGCGGCTTCCCTCTCCTCTGGGGCCAACGTCCTGACTTTC. Encoded protein: CASGGAASLSSGANVLTF. The chain has TRBV5-1 and TRBJ2-6; D is perhaps TRBD2 (7 bases). The CDR3 sequence is 18 residues long. The V end was cut by 7 bases, the J end by 0 bases, with 20 bases between. Germline values: CDR1 SGHRS, CDR2 YFSETQ.

The chain has TRBV29-1 and TRBJ1-2; TRBD1 might be the D (5 bases). The CDR3 contains 13 residues. CDR1 SQVTM and CDR2 ANQGSEA come from the germline V gene. V was trimmed by 7 bases and J by 6 bases, leaving 18 bases between them. The CDR3 here is CSGRDSRANGYTF. The CDR3 nucleotides read TGCAGCGGGCGGGACTCCCGAGCCAATGGCTACACCTTC.

This clone was counted once. The chain has TRBV7-9 and TRBJ2-6; D possibly corresponds to TRBD1 (6 bases). This CDR3 is 13 amino acids long. Germline V lookup: CDR1 SEHNR, CDR2 FQNEAQ (reference sequence). V lost 11 bases, J lost 0 bases, and 8 bases lay in between. The CDR3 DNA follows: TGTGCCTTCAGGGGCTCTGGGGCCAACGTCCTGACTTTC. Encoded protein: CAFRGSGANVLTF.

The chain joins TRBV5-1 to TRBJ2-3, with 12 nucleotides matching TRBD2. Per the germline V gene, CDR1 is SGHRS and CDR2 is YFSETQ. This CDR3 is built from 17 residues. Trimming removed 4 bases from V and 9 bases from J; junction bases left unmatched: 15. CDR3 bases: TGCGCCAGCAGCCCCGAACCTAGCGGGGGGGCCCAAGGCACGCAGTATTTT. This translates into CASSPEPSGGAQGTQYF.

Turning to this clone: At the DNA level, this CDR3 is encoded by other sequences in the same sample as well. The V gene is TRBV5-1, the J gene TRBJ1-2, with TRBD1 matching over 7 bases. Trimming at V came to 1 base and at J to 2 bases, leaving 2 bases not matched to a gene. CDR3 size: 14 residues. Germline V gives CDR1 SGHRS, CDR2 YFSETQ. The CDR3 DNA reads as TGCGCCAGCAGCTTGTCAGGGGGGAACTATGGCTACACCTTC. This gives the protein CASSLSGGNYGYTF.

Judged by abundance, this clone is medium-sized. The J gene is TRBJ2-3, the V gene TRBV5-4; TRBD2 matches 10 bases. The CDR3 is made up of 19 amino acids. Germline loops: CDR1 SGHNT, CDR2 YYREEE (reference sequence). J gave up 4 bases and V 3 bases, and 17 bases lay outside the gene matches. DNA of the CDR3: TGTGCCAGCAGCTACCCCGGGACAGCCCTAGCGGGAGTTGCAGATACGCAGTATTTT. It specifies CASSYPGTALAGVADTQYF.

This clone was counted a few times. The chain links TRBV4-2 to TRBJ2-1; 10 positions agree with TRBD2. The CDR3 length is 18 residues. The germline V gene encodes CDR1 LGHNA and CDR2 YNFKEQ. J was trimmed by 2 bases and V by 3 bases; bases with no gene match: 10. The CDR3 here is CASSQGPLAGYTYNEQFF. CDR3 nucleotide sequence: TGTGCCAGCAGCCAGGGCCCACTAGCGGGATATACCTACAATGAGCAGTTCTTC.

V usage is TRBV5-1 and J usage is TRBJ1-4; D is uncertain. CDR3 length: 15 residues. Germline CDR1 is SGHRS and CDR2 is YFSETQ. The V gene lost 0 bases and the J gene lost 0 bases, with 6 bases spanning the gap. CDR3 DNA sequence: TGCGCCAGCAGCTTGGACTGGGCAACTAATGAAAAACTGTTTTTT. As protein: CASSLDWATNEKLFF.

This chain links TRBV18 with TRBJ2-3, with 15 nucleotides matching TRBD2. V shed 3 bases and J 5 bases; nucleotides not matched to a gene: 3. The germline V gene encodes CDR1 KGHSH and CDR2 LQKENI. CDR3 size: 16 residues. CDR3 sequence: CASSPWTSGGGDTQYF. In DNA form, the CDR3 reads TGTGCCAGCTCACCCTGGACTAGCGGGGGGGGAGATACGCAGTATTTT.

The CDR3: CASRAGHLNTEAFF. The CDR3 DNA sequence: TGTGCCAGCAGGGCGGGACACTTGAACACTGAAGCTTTCTTT. The chain carries TRBV5-5 and TRBJ1-1, with D perhaps matching TRBD1 (6 bases). The CDR3 has 14 amino acids. Looked up from germline, CDR1 is SGHKS and CDR2 is YYEKEE (reference sequence). V was trimmed by 5 bases and J by 0 bases, leaving 11 bases between them. The whole variable domain, filled in from reference TRBV5-5 and TRBJ1-1, reads DAGVTQSPTHLIKTRGQQVTLRCSPISGHKSVSWYQQVLGQGPQFIFQYYEKEERGRGNFPDRFSARQFPNYSSELNVNALLLGDSALYLCASRAGHLNTEAFFGQGTRLTVV.

CDR3 coding DNA: TGTGCCTGGACCTCTCCGGGACAGGGAGATGAAAAACTGTTTTTT. Amino acids: CAWTSPGQGDEKLFF. J is TRBJ1-4 and V is TRBV30; the match to TRBD1 covers 9 bases. Losses at the gene ends were 4 bases for V and 6 bases for J; bases not matched to a gene: 9. Looked up from germline, CDR1 is GTSNPN and CDR2 is SVGIG (reference sequence). This CDR3 has 15 residues.

The chain has TRBV30 and TRBJ2-7; TRBD1 matches at 10 bases. This CDR3 region has 15 residues. The junction had 8 bases not matched to a gene; V was cut back by 2 bases and J by 4 bases. CDR1 and CDR2 (germline): GTSNPN, SVGIG (reference sequence). CDR3 protein: CAWSFPDRGRYEQYF. Written as DNA, the CDR3 is TGTGCCTGGAGTTTCCCCGACAGGGGGCGATACGAGCAGTACTTC.

The chain links TRBV5-6 to TRBJ1-2; 8 bases fit TRBD1. The CDR3 consists of 18 residues. Per the germline V gene, CDR1 is SGHDT and CDR2 is YYEEEE. J gave up 3 bases and V 5 bases, and 18 bases lay outside the gene matches. The CDR3 DNA reads TGTGCCAGCAGTTACGGGGGAGACCTCTTACAGGGGGACTATGGCTACACCTTC. This translates into CASSYGGDLLQGDYGYTF.

This clone was counted a single time. This chain joins TRBV14 and TRBJ2-2; D is unclear. The CDR3 has 13 amino acids. The germline V and J ends were trimmed by 1 base and 5 bases, with 5 bases remaining between them. Germline V gene lookup returns CDR1 SGHDN and CDR2 FVKESK. The CDR3 nucleotides read TGTGCCAGCAGCCAAGTACGAACCGGGGAGCTGTTTTTT. Protein: CASSQVRTGELFF. The full variable domain, rest sourced from reference TRBV14 and TRBJ2-2, is EAGVTQFPSHSVIEKGQTVTLRCDPISGHDNLYWYRRVMGKEIKFLLHFVKESKQDESGMPNNRFLAERTGGTYSTLKVQPAELEDSGVYFCASSQVRTGELFFGEGSRLTVL.

This chain joins TRBV30 and TRBJ1-1, with 7 bases aligning to TRBD1. Per the germline V gene, CDR1 is GTSNPN and CDR2 is SVGIG (reference sequence). The trim removed 5 bases at V and 3 bases at J, leaving 6 bases unmatched. CDR3 length: 13 amino acids. The CDR3 coding sequence is TGTGCCTGGGGGAGGGGGCCGGACACTGAAGCTTTCTTT. This translates into CAWGRGPDTEAFF. Full variable domain (remainder filled in from reference TRBV30 and TRBJ1-1): SQTIHQWPATLVQPVGSPLSLECTVEGTSNPNLYWYRQAAGRGLQLLFYSVGIGQISSEVPQNLSASRPQDRQFILSSKKLLLSDSGFYLCAWGRGPDTEAFFGQGTRLTVV.

This clone has just a few counts. This chain connects TRBV28 to TRBJ1-3, with no clear D. Between the trimmed V and J ends, which lost 6 bases and 1 base, there was a span of 13 bases. Looked up from germline, CDR1 is MDHEN and CDR2 is SYDVKM. The CDR3 sequence is 15 residues long. The CDR3 nucleotides are TGTGCCAGCAGCCCATCCGCGCCATCTGGAAACACCATATATTTT. Its translation is CASSPSAPSGNTIYF.

This clone occurred once. The chain links TRBV7-8 to TRBJ1-1, with a tentative D call TRBD1 (5 bases). CDR3 size: 15 residues. CDR1 and CDR2 (germline): SGHVS, FQNEAQ. V lost 1 base, J lost 5 bases, and 14 bases lay in between. DNA for the CDR3: TGTGCCAGCAGCTTAGGGGGGGAAGGGAGGACTGAAGCTTTCTTT. Protein product: CASSLGGEGRTEAFF.